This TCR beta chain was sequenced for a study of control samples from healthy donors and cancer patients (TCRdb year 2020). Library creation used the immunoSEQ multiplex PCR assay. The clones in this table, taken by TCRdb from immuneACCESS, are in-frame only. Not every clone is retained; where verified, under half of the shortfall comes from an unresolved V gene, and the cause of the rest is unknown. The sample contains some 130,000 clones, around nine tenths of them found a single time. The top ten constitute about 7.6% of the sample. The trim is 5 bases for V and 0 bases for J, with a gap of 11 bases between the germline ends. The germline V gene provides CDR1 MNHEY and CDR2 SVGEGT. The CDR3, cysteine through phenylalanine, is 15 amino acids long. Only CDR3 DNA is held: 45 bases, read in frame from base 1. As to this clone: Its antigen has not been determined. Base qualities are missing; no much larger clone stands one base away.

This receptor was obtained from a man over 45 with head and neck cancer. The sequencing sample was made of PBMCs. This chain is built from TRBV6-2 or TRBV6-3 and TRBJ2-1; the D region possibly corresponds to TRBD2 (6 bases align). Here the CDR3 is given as CASSPRGSSYNEQFF. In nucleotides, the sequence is TGTGCCAGCAGTCCCCGGGGGAGCTCCTACAATGAGCAGTTCTTC.